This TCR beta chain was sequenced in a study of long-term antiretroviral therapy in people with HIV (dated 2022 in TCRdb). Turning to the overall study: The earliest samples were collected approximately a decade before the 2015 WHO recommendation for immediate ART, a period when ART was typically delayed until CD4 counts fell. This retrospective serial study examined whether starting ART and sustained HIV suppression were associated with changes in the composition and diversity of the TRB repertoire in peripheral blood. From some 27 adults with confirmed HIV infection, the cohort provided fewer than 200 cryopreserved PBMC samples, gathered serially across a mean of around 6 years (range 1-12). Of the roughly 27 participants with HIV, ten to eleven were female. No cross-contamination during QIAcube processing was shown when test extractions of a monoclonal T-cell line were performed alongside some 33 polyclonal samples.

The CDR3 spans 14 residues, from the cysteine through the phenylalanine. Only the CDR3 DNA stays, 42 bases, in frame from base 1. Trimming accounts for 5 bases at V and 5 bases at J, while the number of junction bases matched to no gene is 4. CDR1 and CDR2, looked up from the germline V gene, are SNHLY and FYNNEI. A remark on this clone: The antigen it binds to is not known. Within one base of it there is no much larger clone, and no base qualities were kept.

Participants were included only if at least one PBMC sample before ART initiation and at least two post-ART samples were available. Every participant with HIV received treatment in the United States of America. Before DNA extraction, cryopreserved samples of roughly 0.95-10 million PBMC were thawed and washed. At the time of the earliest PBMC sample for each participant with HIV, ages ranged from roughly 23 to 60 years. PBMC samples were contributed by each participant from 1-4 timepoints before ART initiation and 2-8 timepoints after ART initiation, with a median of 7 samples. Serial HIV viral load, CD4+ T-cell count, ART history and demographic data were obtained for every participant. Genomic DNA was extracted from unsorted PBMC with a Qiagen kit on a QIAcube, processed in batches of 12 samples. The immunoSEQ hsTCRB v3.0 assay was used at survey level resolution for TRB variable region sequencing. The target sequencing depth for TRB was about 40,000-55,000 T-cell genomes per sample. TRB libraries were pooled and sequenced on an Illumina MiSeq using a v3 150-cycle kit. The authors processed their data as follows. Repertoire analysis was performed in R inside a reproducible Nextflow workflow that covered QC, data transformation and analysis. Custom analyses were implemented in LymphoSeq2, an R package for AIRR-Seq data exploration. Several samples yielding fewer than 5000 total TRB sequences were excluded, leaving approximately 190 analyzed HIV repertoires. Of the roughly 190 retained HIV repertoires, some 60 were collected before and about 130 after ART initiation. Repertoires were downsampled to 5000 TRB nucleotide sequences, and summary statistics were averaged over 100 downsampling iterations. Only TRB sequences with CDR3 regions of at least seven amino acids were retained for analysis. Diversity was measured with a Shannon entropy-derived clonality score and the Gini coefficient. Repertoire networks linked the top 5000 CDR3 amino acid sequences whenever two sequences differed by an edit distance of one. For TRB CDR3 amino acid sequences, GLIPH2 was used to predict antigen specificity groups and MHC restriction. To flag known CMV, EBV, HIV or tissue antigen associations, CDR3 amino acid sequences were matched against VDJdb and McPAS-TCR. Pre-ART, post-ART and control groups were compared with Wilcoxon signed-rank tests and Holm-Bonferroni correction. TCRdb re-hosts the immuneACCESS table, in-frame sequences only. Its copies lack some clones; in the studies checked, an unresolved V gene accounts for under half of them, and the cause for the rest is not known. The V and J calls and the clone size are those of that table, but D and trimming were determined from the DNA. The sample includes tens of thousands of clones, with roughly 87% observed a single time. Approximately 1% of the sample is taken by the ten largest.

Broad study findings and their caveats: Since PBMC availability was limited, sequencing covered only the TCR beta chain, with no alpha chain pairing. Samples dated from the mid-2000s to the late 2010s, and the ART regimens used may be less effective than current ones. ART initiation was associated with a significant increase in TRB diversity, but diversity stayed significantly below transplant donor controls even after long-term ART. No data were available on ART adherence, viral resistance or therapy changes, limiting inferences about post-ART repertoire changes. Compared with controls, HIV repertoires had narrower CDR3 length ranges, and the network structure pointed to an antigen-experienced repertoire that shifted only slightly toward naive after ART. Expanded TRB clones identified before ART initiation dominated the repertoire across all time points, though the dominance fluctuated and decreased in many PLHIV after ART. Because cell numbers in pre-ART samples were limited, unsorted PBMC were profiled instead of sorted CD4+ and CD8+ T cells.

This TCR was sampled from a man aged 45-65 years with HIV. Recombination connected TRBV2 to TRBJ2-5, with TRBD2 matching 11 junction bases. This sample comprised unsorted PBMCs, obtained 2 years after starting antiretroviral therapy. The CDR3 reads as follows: CASSPASGRETQYF. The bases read TGTGCCAGCAGTCCGGCTAGCGGGAGGGAGACCCAGTACTTC.